This TCR beta chain was profiled in a study of cytomegalovirus exposure and HLA in healthy donors. The PCR was carried out with 60 Vbeta primers and 13 Jbeta primers. Libraries were prepared by immunoSEQ multiplex PCR; TCRdb keeps only in-frame clonotypes and omits some of them. This table has about 140,000 clones, 60% to 75% appearing once. This clone was detected only a few times. Its specificity is unknown. Study conclusions and caveats: V- and J-gene trimming in TCR beta was tied to a missense DCLRE1C variant by an analysis performed later. In a later analysis, about 17,000 TCR beta sequences were associated with HLA alleles at 0.05 false discovery rate.

The V gene's germline CDR1 is SNHLY and CDR2 FYNNEI. The J segment lost 9 bases and the V segment lost 2 bases, leaving 8 bases of the junction unmatched. The CDR3 covers 16 residues. Sequencing was done on a sample of PBMCs. The sequence derives from a human donor in good health. This chain links TRBV2 with TRBJ2-6; TRBD1 matches at 9 bases. The DNA for the CDR3 is TGTGCCAGCAGTGAAAGGGGGACAGGGAGGGGCAACGTCCTGACTTTC. Translation: CASSERGTGRGNVLTF.